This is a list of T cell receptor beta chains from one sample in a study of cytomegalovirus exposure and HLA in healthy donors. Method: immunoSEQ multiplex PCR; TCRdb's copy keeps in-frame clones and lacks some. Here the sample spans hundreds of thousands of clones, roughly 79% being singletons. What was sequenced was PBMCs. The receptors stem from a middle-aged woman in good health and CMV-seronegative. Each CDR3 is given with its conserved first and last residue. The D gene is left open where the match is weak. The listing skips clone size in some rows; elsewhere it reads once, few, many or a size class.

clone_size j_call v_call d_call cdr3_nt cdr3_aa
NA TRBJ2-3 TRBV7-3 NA TGTGCCAGCAGCACTAAAGCTTCTATGTTAAATACGCAGTATTTT CASSTKASMLNTQYF
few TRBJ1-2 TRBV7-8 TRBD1 TGTGCCAGCGAAACAGGGGGCGGGTATGGCTACACCTTC CASETGGGYGYTF
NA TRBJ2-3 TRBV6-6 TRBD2 TGTGCCAGCGGACTAGCGGGGGACACAGATACGCAGTATTTT CASGLAGDTDTQYF
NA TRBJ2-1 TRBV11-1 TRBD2 TGTGCCAGCAGCATCAGCGGGGCCTACAATGAGCAGTTCTTC CASSISGAYNEQFF
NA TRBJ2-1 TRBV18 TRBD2 TGTGCCAGCTCACCGAGGACTAGCGGGGGGGGGTACAATGAGCAGTTCTTC CASSPRTSGGGYNEQFF
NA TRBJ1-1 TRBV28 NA TGTGCCAGCAGTTCAGGTCAGAACACTGAAGCTTTCTTT CASSSGQNTEAFF
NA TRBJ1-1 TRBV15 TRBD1 TGTGCCACCAGCAGGGACAGGGGGGGGAACACTGAAGCTTTCTTT CATSRDRGGNTEAFF
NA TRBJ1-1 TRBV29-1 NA TGCAGCGTTTGCAGGGATGGAGGGACTGAAGCTTTCTTT CSVCRDGGTEAFF
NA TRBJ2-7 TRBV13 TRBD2 TGTGCCAGCAGCCCGGGGGGGAAGAGATACGAGCAGTACTTC CASSPGGKRYEQYF
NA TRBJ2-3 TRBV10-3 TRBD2 TGTGCCATCAGTACTAGCGGGGGGGCCCAAGATACGCAGTATTTT CAISTSGGAQDTQYF
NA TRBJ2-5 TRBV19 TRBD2 TGTGCCAGTAGTATAGGAGGGCTAGCGGGGGAAGAGACCCAGTACTTC CASSIGGLAGEETQYF
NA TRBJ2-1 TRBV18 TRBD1 TGTGCCAGCTCACCCGGGACAGGGGGCGCGAAGTACAATGAGCAGTTCTTC CASSPGTGGAKYNEQFF
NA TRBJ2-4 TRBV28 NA TGTGCCAGCAGTTTGACGGGAGTAGCCAAAAACATTCAGTACTTC CASSLTGVAKNIQYF
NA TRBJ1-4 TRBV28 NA TGTGCCAGCAGTTTTATTTCCGGTTTAGCTACTAATGAAAAACTGTTTTTT CASSFISGLATNEKLFF
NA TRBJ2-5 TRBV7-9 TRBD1 TGTGCCAGCTCCTCAGGGGGAGAGACCCAGTACTTC CASSSGGETQYF
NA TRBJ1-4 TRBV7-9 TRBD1 TGTGCCAGCAGCCCGGGGGGACAGGTATTAGAAAAACTGTTTTTT CASSPGGQVLEKLFF
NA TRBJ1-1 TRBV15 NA TGTGCCACCAGCAGAGGTGGGCAGATCACTGAAGCTTTCTTT CATSRGGQITEAFF
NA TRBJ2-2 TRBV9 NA TGTGCCAGCAGCACCCGACAAGACACCGGGGAGCTGTTTTTT CASSTRQDTGELFF
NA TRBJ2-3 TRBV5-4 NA TGTGCCAGCAGCATCAAGCGGGGCACAGATACGCAGTATTTT CASSIKRGTDTQYF
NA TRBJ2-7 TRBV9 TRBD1 TGTGCCAGCAGCCTCCGAGACAGTCTATGGGACAGGCTCTCCTACGAGCAGTACTTC CASSLRDSLWDRLSYEQYF